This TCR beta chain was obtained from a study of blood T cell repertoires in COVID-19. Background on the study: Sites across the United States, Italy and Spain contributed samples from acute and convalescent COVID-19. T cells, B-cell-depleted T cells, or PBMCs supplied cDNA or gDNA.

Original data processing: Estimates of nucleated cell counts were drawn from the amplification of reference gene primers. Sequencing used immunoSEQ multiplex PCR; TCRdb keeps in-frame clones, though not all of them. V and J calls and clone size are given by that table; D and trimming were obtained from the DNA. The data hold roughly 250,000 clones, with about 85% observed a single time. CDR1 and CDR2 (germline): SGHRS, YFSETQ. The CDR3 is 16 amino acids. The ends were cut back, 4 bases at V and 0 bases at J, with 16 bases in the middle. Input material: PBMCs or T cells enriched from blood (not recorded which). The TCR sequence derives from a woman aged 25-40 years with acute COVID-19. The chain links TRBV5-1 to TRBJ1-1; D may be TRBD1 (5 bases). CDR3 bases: TGCGCCAGCAGCCTGGGACCGCCAACTATGAACACTGAAGCTTTCTTT. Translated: CASSLGPPTMNTEAFF.